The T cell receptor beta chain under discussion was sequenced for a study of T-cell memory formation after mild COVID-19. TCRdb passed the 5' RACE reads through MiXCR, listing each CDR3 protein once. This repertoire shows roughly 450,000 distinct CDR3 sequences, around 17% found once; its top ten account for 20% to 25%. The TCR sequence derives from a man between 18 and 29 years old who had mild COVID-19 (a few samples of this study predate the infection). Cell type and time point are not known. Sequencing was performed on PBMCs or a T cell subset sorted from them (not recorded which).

CDR3 sequence (DNA): TGTGCCAGCAGCCTAAGACAGATTAACACTGAAGCTTTCTTT. This sequence encodes CASSLRQINTEAFF. The chain couples TRBV5-6 to TRBJ1-1, with a tentative D call TRBD1 (5 bases). The germline V gene has CDR1 SGHDT and CDR2 YYEEEE. The CDR3 length is 14 residues. V was pared by 4 bases and J by 2 bases, with 12 bases between.